Sequencing of this T cell receptor (beta chain) was carried out in a study of persistence of HIV-infected CD4 T cells. The stimulus was lysate of CMV-infected fibroblasts, approximately 9.7 ug/mL. CD40L-negative CD69-negative CD45RO-high memory CD4+ T cells were sorted as populations depleted of antigen-responding cells. The immunoSEQ assay was version 4, run in survey mode. Libraries were prepared by immunoSEQ multiplex PCR; TCRdb keeps only in-frame clonotypes and omits some of them. The sample shows roughly 34,000 clones, roughly 80% of them seen only once. CDR3 size: 14 residues. The germline gives CDR1 SGHNT, CDR2 YENEEA. The V and J ends lost 7 bases and 5 bases respectively, with 17 bases between them. As regards this clone: No antigen is known for it.

Sequenced here: CD4+ T cells sorted from PBMCs after 18-hour stimulation, sampled from a patient who received antiretroviral therapy. This receptor was taken from an adult woman with HIV who was CMV-seropositive. The chain couples TRBV11-3 to TRBJ2-5, with D tentatively TRBD1 (7 bases). CDR3 in amino acids: CASTKGQAGETQYF. CDR3 bases: TGTGCCAGCACCAAAGGACAGGCGGGGGAGACCCAGTACTTC.